This note documents a single TCR beta chain sequence. This record belongs to a study of T cells in Graves' hyperthyroidism and ophthalmopathy. For the study at large: Sampling of peripheral blood happened at initial diagnosis, prior to any treatment.

V lost 1 base to trimming and J lost 2 bases, with 12 bases between them. CDR3 length: 16 amino acids. Per the germline V gene, CDR1 is SEHNR and CDR2 is FQNEAQ (reference sequence). Amplification targeted TCR beta CDR3 regions from RNA transcripts. HTBI primers drove first-round RT-PCR of the TCR CDR3. One entry per CDR3 protein results from TCRdb running MiXCR on the multiplex PCR reads. Of 500,000 to 800,000 distinct CDR3 sequences in the sample, about 14% were seen once. The source material was blood. This receptor was identified in a woman aged 45-59 years with Graves' ophthalmopathy. The chain uses TRBV7-9 and TRBJ1-5; no definite D call. The CDR3 reads CASSLGSSGGNQPQHF. CDR3 nucleotides: TGTGCCAGCAGCTTAGGGTCCAGTGGGGGCAATCAGCCCCAGCATTTT. Combining the CDR3 with reference TRBV7-9 and TRBJ1-5 gives the whole variable domain DTGVSQNPRHKITKRGQNVTFRCDPISEHNRLYWYRQTLGQGPEFLTYFQNEAQLEKSRLLSDRFSAERPKGSFSTLEIQRTEQGDSAMYLCASSLGSSGGNQPQHFGDGTRLSIL.